This T cell receptor beta chain is drawn from a study of blood T cell repertoires in COVID-19. About the research overall: Nucleic acid was either cDNA or gDNA, and it came from T cells, B-cell-depleted T cells, or PBMCs.

Germline-derived CDR1 and CDR2 are SGHTA and FQGNSA. The CDR3 is made up of 15 amino acids. The V end lost 1 base, the J end lost 0 bases, and 9 bases lay between the germline ends. This clone occurred a few times. Other nucleotide sequences from this sample produce the same CDR3. As handled by the study authors: For nucleated cells, counts were estimated from reference gene primer amplification. Profiled with immunoSEQ multiplex PCR; TCRdb holds only in-frame clones, not every one. V and J calls plus clone size are reproduced from that table; the DNA served to infer D and trimming. The sample carries about 100,000 clones, approximately 91% recorded once.

Sequenced sample: peripheral blood. The TCR sequence derives from a man aged 45-65 years with acute or convalescent COVID-19. The chain carries TRBV7-2 and TRBJ2-5, with a possible D match to TRBD2 (6 bases). CDR3 sequence reads: CASSLGAGNQETQYF. DNA of the CDR3: TGTGCCAGCAGCTTAGGGGCGGGGAACCAAGAGACCCAGTACTTC.